This T cell receptor (beta chain) was sequenced in a study of Ad26.COV2.S vaccination and SARS-CoV-2 variants. Study summary: Donor got 5x10^10 or 1x10^11 viral particles of Ad26.COV2.S.

The study's findings and limits: Placebo recipients had lower spike-specific TCR breadth than vaccine recipients.

With respect to this clone: Its antigen is currently unknown.

The data were produced by immunoSEQ multiplex PCR, yet TCRdb's version contains in-frame clones alone and is incomplete. The sample includes approximately 420,000 clones, around 89% of them seen just once. Treatment described: roughly 20 received Ad26.COV2.S at low or high dose, single or two shots; several received placebo; per-sample allocation not given. The investigators took samples on day 63 after the first vaccine or placebo injection. The CDR3 runs to 15 residues. Germline-derived CDR1 and CDR2 are SGHTA and FQGNSA. V was shortened by 3 bases and J by 8 bases, with 17 bases between the two germline ends.

The chain is built from TRBV7-2 and TRBJ1-3; the D is unclear. Sequencing used peripheral blood, obtained in a trial of Ad26.COV2.S vaccine versus placebo. The TCR originated in a person aged 18-65 years who received the Ad26.COV2.S COVID-19 vaccine or a placebo. Written as DNA, the CDR3 is TGTGCCAGCAGCTTGCAAGGTCCCCACCGGGACACCATATATTTT. Its translation: CASSLQGPHRDTIYF.